The TCR beta chain under discussion was sequenced for a study of T cells expressing NK-cell markers. The wider study: TCR beta repertoires came from sorted CD3+CD56+NKG2C+, CD3+CD56+NKG2C- and CD3+CD56-NKG2C+ T cells. Of eight sequenced donors, seven were HCMV-seropositive and one HCMV-seronegative. Study findings and constraints: A handful of donors likewise had their CD3+CD56-NKG2C+ fraction led by these clonotypes.

CDR3 length equals 16 residues. As for this clonotype: The antigen remains unidentified.

UMI-tagged 5'RACE template switching yielded the TCR beta cDNA. TCRdb derives one entry per CDR3 protein from the 5' RACE reads, leaving out DNA. This sample contains some 150,000 distinct CDR3 sequences. This chain joins TRBV12-3 or TRBV12-4 and TRBJ2-3; absent DNA, TCRdb's TRBD2 call cannot be checked. This TCR derives from a man in his late teens or twenties in good health. The sample consisted of blood T cells: a sorted CD56 or NKG2C T cell subset, CD4+ or CD8+ T cells, or bulk PBMC T cells (not recorded which). CDR3: CASSFPASESTDTQYF.